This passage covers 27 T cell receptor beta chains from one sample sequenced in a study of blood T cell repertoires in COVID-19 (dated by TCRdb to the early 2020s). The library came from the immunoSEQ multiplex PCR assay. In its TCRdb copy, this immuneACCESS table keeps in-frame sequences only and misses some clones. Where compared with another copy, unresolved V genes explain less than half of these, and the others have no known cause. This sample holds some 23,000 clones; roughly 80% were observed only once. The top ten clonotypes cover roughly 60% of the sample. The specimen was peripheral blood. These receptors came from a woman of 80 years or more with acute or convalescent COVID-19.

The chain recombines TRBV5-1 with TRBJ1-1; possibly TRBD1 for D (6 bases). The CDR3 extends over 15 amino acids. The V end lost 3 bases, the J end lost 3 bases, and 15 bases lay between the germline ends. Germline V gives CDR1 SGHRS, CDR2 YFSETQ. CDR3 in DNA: TGCGCCAGCAGCTGGTCGGTAGGGGGTGACACTGAAGCTTTCTTT. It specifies CASSWSVGGDTEAFF. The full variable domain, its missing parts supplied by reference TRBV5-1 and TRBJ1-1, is KAGVTQTPRYLIKTRGQQVTLSCSPISGHRSVSWYQQTPGQGLQFLFEYFSETQRNKGNFPGRFSGRQFSNSRSEMNVSTLELGDSALYLCASSWSVGGDTEAFFGQGTRLTVV.

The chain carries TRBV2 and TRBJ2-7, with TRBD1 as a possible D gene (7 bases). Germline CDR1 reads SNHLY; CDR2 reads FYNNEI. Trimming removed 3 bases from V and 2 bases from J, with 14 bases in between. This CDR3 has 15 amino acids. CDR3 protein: CASSDRRGDPYEQYF. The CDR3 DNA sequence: TGTGCCAGCAGTGACCGCAGGGGGGACCCCTACGAGCAGTACTTC.

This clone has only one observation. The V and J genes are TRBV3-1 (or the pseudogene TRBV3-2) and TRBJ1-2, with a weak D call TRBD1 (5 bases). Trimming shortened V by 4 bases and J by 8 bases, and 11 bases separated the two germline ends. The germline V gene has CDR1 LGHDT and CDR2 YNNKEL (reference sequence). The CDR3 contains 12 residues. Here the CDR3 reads CASSLQGGGYTF. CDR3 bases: TGTGCCAGCAGCCTCCAGGGCGGCGGCTACACCTTC.

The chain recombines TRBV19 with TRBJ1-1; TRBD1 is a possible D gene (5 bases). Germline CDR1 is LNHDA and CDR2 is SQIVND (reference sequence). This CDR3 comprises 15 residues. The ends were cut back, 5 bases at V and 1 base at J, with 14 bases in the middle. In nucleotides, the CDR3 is TGTGCCAGTAGTCCGAGTACAGGCCCGAACACTGAAGCTTTCTTT. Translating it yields CASSPSTGPNTEAFF.

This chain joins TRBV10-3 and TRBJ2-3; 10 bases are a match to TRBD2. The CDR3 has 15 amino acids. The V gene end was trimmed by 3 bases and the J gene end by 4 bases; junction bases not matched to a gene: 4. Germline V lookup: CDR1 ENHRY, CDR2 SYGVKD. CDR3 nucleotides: TGTGCCATCAGTGACAGCGGGGGGGGCCCAGATACGCAGTATTTT. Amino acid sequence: CAISDSGGGPDTQYF.

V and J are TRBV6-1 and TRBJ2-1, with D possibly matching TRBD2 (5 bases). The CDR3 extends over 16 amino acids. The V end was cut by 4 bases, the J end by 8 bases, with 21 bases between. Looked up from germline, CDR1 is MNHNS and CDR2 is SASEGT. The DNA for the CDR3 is TGTGCCAGCAGTGGAATTAGCGTGGGCCTACAATATGAGCAGTTCTTC. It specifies CASSGISVGLQYEQFF.

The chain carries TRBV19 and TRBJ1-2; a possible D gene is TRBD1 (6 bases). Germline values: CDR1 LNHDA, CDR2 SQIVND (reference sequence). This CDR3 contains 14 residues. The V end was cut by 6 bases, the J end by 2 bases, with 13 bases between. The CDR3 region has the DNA TGTGCCAGTAGCCACAGGGTGGAGAACTATGGCTACACCTTC. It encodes CASSHRVENYGYTF.

The CDR3 nucleotides read TGTGCCAGCGGACTTCCTCCGGGTTCACCCCTCCACTTT. Amino acid sequence: CASGLPPGSPLHF. The chain has TRBV6-1 and TRBJ1-6, with unresolved D. Germline V gene lookup returns CDR1 MNHNS and CDR2 SASEGT. V lost 8 bases and J 9 bases, leaving 14 bases between the germline ends. The CDR3 is 13 residues long.

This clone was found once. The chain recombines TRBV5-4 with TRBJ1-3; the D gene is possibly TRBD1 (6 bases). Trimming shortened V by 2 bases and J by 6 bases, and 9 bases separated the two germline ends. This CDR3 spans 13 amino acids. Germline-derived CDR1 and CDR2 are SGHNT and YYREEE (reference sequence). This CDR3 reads CASSFAGENTIYF. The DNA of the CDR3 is TGTGCCAGCAGCTTTGCAGGGGAAAACACCATATATTTT.

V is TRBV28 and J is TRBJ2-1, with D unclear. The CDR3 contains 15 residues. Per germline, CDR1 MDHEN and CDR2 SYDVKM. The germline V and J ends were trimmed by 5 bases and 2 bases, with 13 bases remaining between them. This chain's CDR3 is CASSSPGGPYNEQFF. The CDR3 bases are TGTGCCAGCAGTAGCCCCGGCGGTCCCTACAATGAGCAGTTCTTC.

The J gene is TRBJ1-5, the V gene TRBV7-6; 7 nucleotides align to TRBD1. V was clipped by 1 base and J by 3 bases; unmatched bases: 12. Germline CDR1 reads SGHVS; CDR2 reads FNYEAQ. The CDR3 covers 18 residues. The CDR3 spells CASSLGGSGTVNNQPQHF. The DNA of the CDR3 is TGTGCCAGCAGCTTAGGGGGGTCTGGGACAGTTAACAATCAGCCCCAGCATTTT.

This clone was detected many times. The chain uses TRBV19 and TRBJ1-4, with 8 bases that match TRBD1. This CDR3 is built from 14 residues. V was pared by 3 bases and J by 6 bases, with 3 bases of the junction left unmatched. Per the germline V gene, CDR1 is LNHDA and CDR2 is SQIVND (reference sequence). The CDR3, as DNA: TGTGCCAGTAGTATCGGACAGGGAGATGAAAAACTGTTTTTT. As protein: CASSIGQGDEKLFF.

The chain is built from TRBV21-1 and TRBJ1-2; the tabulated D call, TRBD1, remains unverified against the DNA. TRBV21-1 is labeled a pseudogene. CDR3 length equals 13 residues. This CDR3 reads CASSKGQNYGYTF. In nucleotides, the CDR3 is TGTGCCAGCAGCAAAGGACAAAACTATGGCTACACCTTC.

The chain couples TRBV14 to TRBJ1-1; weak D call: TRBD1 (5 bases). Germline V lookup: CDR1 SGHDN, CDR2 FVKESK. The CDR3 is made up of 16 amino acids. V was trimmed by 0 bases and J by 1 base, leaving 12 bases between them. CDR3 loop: CASSQEAGRKNTEAFF. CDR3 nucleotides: TGTGCCAGCAGCCAAGAGGCAGGGAGGAAGAACACTGAAGCTTTCTTT.

CDR3: CASRTDRSFSYEQYF. CDR3 nucleotide sequence: TGTGCCAGCAGAACGGACAGGTCCTTCTCCTACGAGCAGTACTTC. The chain uses TRBV2 and TRBJ2-7; 7 positions agree with TRBD1. The junction had 8 bases not matched to a gene; V was cut back by 6 bases and J by 0 bases. The CDR3 has 15 residues. CDR1 and CDR2 (germline): SNHLY, FYNNEI.

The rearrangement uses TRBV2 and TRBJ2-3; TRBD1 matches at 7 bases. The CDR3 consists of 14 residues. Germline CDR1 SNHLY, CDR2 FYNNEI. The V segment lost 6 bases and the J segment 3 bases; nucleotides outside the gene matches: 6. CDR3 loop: CASRAHRGTDTQYF. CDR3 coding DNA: TGTGCCAGCAGGGCCCACAGGGGAACAGATACGCAGTATTTT.

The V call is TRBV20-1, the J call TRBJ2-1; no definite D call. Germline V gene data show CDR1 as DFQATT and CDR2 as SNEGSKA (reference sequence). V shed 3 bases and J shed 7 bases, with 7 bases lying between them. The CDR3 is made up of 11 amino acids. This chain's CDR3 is CSARPNNEQFF. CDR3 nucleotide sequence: TGCAGTGCTAGGCCTAATAATGAGCAGTTCTTC.

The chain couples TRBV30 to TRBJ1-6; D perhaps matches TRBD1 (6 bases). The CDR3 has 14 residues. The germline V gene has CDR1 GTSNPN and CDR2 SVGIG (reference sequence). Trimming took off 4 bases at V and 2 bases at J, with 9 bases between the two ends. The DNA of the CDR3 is TGTGCCTGGACAGGGGAAACCTATAATTCACCCCTCCACTTT. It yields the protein CAWTGETYNSPLHF. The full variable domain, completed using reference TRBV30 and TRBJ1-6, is SQTIHQWPATLVQPVGSPLSLECTVEGTSNPNLYWYRQAAGRGLQLLFYSVGIGQISSEVPQNLSASRPQDRQFILSSKKLLLSDSGFYLCAWTGETYNSPLHFGNGTRLTVT.

CDR3 amino acids: CASSSPGTGFEKLFF. In DNA, the CDR3 is TGTGCCAGTAGTTCCCCCGGGACAGGGTTTGAAAAACTGTTTTTT. The chain employs TRBV19 and TRBJ1-4; 9 bases line up with TRBD1. From germline, CDR1 is LNHDA and CDR2 SQIVND (reference sequence). J gave up 7 bases and V 5 bases, and 8 bases lay outside the gene matches. The CDR3 is 15 residues long.

For the CDR3, the DNA is TGCGCCAGCAGCCAAGATCTCGGGGTCAATAATTCACCCCTCCACTTT. Translated, it gives CASSQDLGVNNSPLHF. The chain carries TRBV4-1 and TRBJ1-6; no clear D gene. Trimming removed 0 bases at V and 5 bases at J, with 11 bases between. The germline gives CDR1 MGHRA, CDR2 YSYEKL. CDR3 length: 16 amino acids.

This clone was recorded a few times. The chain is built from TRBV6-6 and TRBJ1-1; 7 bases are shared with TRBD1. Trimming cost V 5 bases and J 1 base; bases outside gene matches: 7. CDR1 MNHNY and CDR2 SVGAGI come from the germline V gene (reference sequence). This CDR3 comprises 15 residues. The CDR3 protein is CASSLGGAGNTEAFF. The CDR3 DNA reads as TGTGCCAGCAGTCTAGGGGGCGCGGGGAACACTGAAGCTTTCTTT.

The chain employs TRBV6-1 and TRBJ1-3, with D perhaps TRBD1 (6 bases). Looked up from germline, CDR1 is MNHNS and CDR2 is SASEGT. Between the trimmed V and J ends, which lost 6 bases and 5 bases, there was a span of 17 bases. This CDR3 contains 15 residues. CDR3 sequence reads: CASSLRPQGRNTIYF. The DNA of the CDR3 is TGTGCCAGCAGCCTCCGCCCACAGGGCCGAAACACCATATATTTT.

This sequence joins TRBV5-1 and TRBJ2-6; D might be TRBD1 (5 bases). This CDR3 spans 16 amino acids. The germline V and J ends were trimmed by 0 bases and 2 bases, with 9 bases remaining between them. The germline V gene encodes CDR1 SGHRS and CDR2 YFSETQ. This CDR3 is CASSLGSRAGANVLTF. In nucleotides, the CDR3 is TGCGCCAGCAGCTTGGGGTCCAGGGCTGGGGCCAACGTCCTGACTTTC.

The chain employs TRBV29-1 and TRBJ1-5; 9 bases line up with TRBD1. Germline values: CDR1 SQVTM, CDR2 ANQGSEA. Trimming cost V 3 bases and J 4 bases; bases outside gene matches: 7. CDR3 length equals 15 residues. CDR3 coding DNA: TGCAGCGTTGATATATCTGGGACAGGGAATCAGCCCCAGCATTTT. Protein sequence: CSVDISGTGNQPQHF.

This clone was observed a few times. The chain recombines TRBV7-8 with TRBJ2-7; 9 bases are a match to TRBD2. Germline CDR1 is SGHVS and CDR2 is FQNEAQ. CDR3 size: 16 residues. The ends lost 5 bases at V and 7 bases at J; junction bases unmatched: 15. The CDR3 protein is CASSPRGSSGMREQYF. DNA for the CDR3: TGTGCCAGCAGCCCCCGGGGTTCTAGCGGGATGAGGGAGCAGTACTTC.

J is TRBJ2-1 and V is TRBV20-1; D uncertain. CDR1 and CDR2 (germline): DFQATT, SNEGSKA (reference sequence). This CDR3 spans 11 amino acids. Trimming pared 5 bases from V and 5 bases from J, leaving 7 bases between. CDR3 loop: CSAATNNEQFF. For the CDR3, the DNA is TGCAGTGCTGCAACTAACAATGAGCAGTTCTTC.

The CDR3 reads CASGQGRGNTIYF. In DNA, the CDR3 is TGTGCCAGCGGACAGGGGAGAGGAAACACCATATATTTT. This chain uses TRBV19 with TRBJ1-3; 9 bases line up with TRBD1. Germline CDR1 and CDR2: LNHDA and SQIVND (reference sequence). The CDR3 length is 13 residues. The J segment lost 4 bases and the V segment lost 9 bases, leaving 4 bases of the junction unmatched.